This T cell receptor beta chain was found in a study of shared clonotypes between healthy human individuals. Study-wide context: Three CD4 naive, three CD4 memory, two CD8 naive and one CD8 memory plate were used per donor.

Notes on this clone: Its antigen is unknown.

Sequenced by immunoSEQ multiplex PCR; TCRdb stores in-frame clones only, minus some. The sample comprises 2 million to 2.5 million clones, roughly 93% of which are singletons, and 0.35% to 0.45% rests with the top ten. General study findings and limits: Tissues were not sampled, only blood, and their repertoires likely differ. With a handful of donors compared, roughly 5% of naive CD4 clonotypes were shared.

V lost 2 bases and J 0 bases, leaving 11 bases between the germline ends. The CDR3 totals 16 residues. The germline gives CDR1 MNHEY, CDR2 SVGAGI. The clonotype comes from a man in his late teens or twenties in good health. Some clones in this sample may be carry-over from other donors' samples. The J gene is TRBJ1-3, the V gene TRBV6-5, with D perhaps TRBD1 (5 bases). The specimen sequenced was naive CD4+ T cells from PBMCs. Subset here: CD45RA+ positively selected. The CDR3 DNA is TGTGCCAGCAGTTACACCGGGGCCGGCTCTGGAAACACCATATATTTT. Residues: CASSYTGAGSGNTIYF.